This entry concerns a single TCR beta chain. This clone has only a few counts. It lacks a known antigen. Nothing much larger sits one base from this clone, and base qualities are not available. Other DNA sequences within the sample encode an identical CDR3. The sample originates from a study of cytomegalovirus exposure and HLA in healthy donors (dated by TCRdb to 2017 to 2019). At the level of the whole study: A later analysis indicated that the roughly 130 validation repertoires were generated on the platform also employed for the 700 or so repertoires of the first cohort. The study was designed to test whether signatures of past pathogen exposure could be identified by cataloging public T cell receptors. In addition to the first cohort of hundreds of subjects, a separate validation cohort of about 120 different subjects was used. To predict cytomegalovirus infection status, the study combined high-throughput TCR immunosequencing, statistical association of individual TCRs with disease status, and machine learning.

General findings and caveats noted by the study authors: In vitro tests confirmed that a few of the cytomegalovirus-associated TCR beta chains recognize cytomegalovirus antigens. According to the authors, the approach could potentially be generalized to other disease states and immunological phenotypes. Most TCR sequences were observed very rarely across donors, whereas some public TCRs were present in many individuals. Subsequent analysis determined that TCRs grouped into clusters in the first cohort also showed a tendency toward co-occurrence across the 120 or so validation repertoires, and about 94% of cluster scores exceeded 0. The classifier was reported to diagnose cytomegalovirus status with high specificity and sensitivity in both the original and validation cohorts. All 130 or so repertoires were used to score co-occurrence in the validation cohort in a later analysis, because that analysis had no HLA typing for the cohort. The study listed approximately 160 TCR beta chains as associated with cytomegalovirus.

CDR1 and CDR2 are read off the germline V gene as SNHLY and FYNNEI. V is cut by 0 bases and J by 3 bases, and the space between the germline ends is 3 bases. From cysteine to phenylalanine, the CDR3 is 12 amino acids long. The kept DNA is CDR3 alone, 36 bases in frame from the first base. Separate from the approximately 690-subject first cohort, the validation cohort of roughly 130 subjects was the group to which the donors belonged. Library preparation was by the immunoSEQ multiplex PCR assay. Turning to the authors' computational methods: A statistical classification framework was built for diagnosing cytomegalovirus status from the catalog of TCR beta chain sequences. The clones in this table, taken by TCRdb from immuneACCESS, are in-frame only. Not every clone is retained; where verified, under half of the shortfall comes from an unresolved V gene, and the cause of the rest is unknown. V, J and clone size reflect that table, while D and trimming were determined from the DNA. The sample includes around 150,000 clones, with 85% to 90% observed a single time. Of the sample, about 5.8% is held by the ten largest clones.

The sequence derives from a woman in her twenties or thirties in good health and CMV-seronegative. The chain is assembled from TRBV2 and TRBJ2-7, with an unclear D gene assignment. Material: PBMCs. Here the CDR3 is given as CASSEAGYEQYF. The bases are TGTGCCAGCAGTGAAGCGGGCTACGAGCAGTACTTC.